This passage covers 32 T cell receptor beta chains from one sample sequenced in a study of cytomegalovirus exposure and HLA in healthy donors. The PCR was carried out with 60 Vbeta primers and 13 Jbeta primers. Profiled with immunoSEQ multiplex PCR; TCRdb holds only in-frame clones, not every one. Of tens of thousands of clones in the sample, roughly 73% were seen once. Sequenced sample: PBMCs. Source of these receptors: a woman aged 40 to 50 in good health and CMV-seropositive.

The chain couples TRBV6-5 to TRBJ2-7, with 9 bases fitting TRBD1. Trimming cost V 10 bases and J 3 bases; bases outside gene matches: 13. The length of the CDR3 is 15 residues. Germline V gene sequence: CDR1 MNHEY, CDR2 SVGAGI. This CDR3 reads CATKVMGQGLYEQYF. The DNA of the CDR3 is TGTGCCACCAAGGTAATGGGACAGGGACTCTACGAGCAGTACTTC.

The chain has TRBV5-1 and TRBJ2-2; 10 bases align to TRBD2. This CDR3 is 17 amino acids long. Germline CDR1 SGHRS, CDR2 YFSETQ. V lost 0 bases and J lost 5; bases outside the gene matches: 7. CDR3 sequence: CASSLVALAGGTGELFF. The CDR3 region has the DNA TGCGCCAGCAGCTTGGTGGCTTTAGCGGGGGGAACCGGGGAGCTGTTTTTT.

This chain connects TRBV7-9 to TRBJ1-3; unclear D gene. CDR3 length: 16 amino acids. Trimming pared 0 bases from V and 0 bases from J, leaving 9 bases between. Germline CDR1 SEHNR, CDR2 FQNEAQ (reference sequence). The CDR3 DNA reads TGTGCCAGCAGCTTAGCGCTTCGGGGCTCTGGAAACACCATATATTTT. Protein product: CASSLALRGSGNTIYF.

Only a few counts were recorded for this clone. The chain links TRBV10-1 to TRBJ1-5; 7 nucleotides line up with TRBD1. From germline, CDR1 is WNHNN and CDR2 SYGVQD (reference sequence). V shed 8 bases, J shed 4 bases, and the junction held 5 bases outside the gene matches. The CDR3 spans 13 residues. This CDR3 is CASPGQRNQPQHF. For the CDR3, the DNA is TGCGCCAGCCCGGGACAGCGGAATCAGCCCCAGCATTTT.

The chain recombines TRBV9 with TRBJ1-5, with unresolved D. The V and J ends lost 4 bases and 0 bases respectively, with 11 bases between them. CDR1 and CDR2 from the germline V gene are SGDLS and YYNGEE. This CDR3 has 15 residues. CDR3 nucleotide sequence: TGTGCCAGCAGCAGGACTCGGGATAGCAATCAGCCCCAGCATTTT. Its translation is CASSRTRDSNQPQHF.

This chain connects TRBV5-1 to TRBJ1-1, with a possible D match to TRBD1 (6 bases). V lost 4 bases to trimming and J lost 5 bases, with 18 bases between them. CDR3 length: 15 residues. Per the germline V gene, CDR1 is SGHRS and CDR2 is YFSETQ. CDR3 region: CASSVVGGAGTEAFF. CDR3 DNA: TGCGCCAGCAGCGTGGTAGGGGGGGCAGGGACTGAAGCTTTCTTT.

The chain employs TRBV23-1 and TRBJ2-7, with TRBD1 identical over 7 bases. TRBV23-1 is designated an ORF whose function remains uncertain. The ends lost 0 bases at V and 1 base at J; junction bases unmatched: 6. This CDR3 comprises 16 residues. This CDR3 reads CASSQSDRVSSYEQYF. CDR3 coding DNA: TGCGCCAGCAGTCAATCAGACAGGGTCTCTTCCTACGAGCAGTACTTC.

The chain joins TRBV19 to TRBJ1-1, with D maybe TRBD1 (5 bases). V was pared by 5 bases and J by 8 bases, with 12 bases between. This CDR3 is 12 amino acids long. Germline V gene sequence: CDR1 LNHDA, CDR2 SQIVND (reference sequence). CDR3 loop: CASSPTGGEAFF. CDR3 coding DNA: TGTGCCAGTAGTCCCACTGGGGGGGAAGCTTTCTTT.

The V and J genes are TRBV28 and TRBJ2-4; TRBD1 is a possible D gene (6 bases). CDR1 is MDHEN, CDR2 SYDVKM, per germline. The CDR3 is 16 residues long. The V gene lost 1 base and the J gene lost 1 base, with 11 bases spanning the gap. CDR3 region: CASSLSGAGAKNIQYF. DNA for the CDR3: TGTGCCAGCAGTTTATCAGGGGCGGGCGCCAAAAACATTCAGTACTTC.

The chain has TRBV2 and TRBJ1-5; perhaps TRBD1 as D (6 bases). Germline-derived CDR1 and CDR2 are SNHLY and FYNNEI. V dropped 6 bases and J dropped 7 bases, with 16 bases sitting between them. The CDR3 runs to 14 residues. CDR3 loop: CASSDYRVGQPQHF. Written as DNA, the CDR3 is TGTGCCAGCAGCGACTACAGGGTAGGACAGCCCCAGCATTTT.

The genes are TRBV19 and TRBJ2-7; D might be TRBD1 (5 bases). CDR1 and CDR2 from the germline V gene are LNHDA and SQIVND (reference sequence). V was shortened by 5 bases and J by 2 bases, with 13 bases between the two germline ends. CDR3 size: 14 residues. CDR3 sequence (DNA): TGTGCCAGTAGTCCCCTTGACAGCCCCTACGAGCAGTACTTC. It specifies CASSPLDSPYEQYF.

The V and J genes are TRBV7-2 and TRBJ2-1; 9 bases fit TRBD2. With 5 bases clipped from V and 6 bases from J, the junction kept 8 bases outside the gene matches. This CDR3 is built from 15 residues. From germline, CDR1 is SGHTA and CDR2 FQGNSA. The CDR3 region is CASSPRGSGGNEQFF. The CDR3 DNA reads as TGTGCCAGCAGCCCACGCGGTAGCGGGGGCAATGAGCAGTTCTTC.

This chain links TRBV5-4 with TRBJ2-7; D not resolved. The CDR3 is 12 amino acids. Trimming removed 5 bases at V and 6 bases at J, with 12 bases between. Germline V gene data show CDR1 as SGHNT and CDR2 as YYREEE (reference sequence). CDR3 in amino acids: CASSNGLGEQYF. The CDR3, as DNA: TGTGCCAGCAGTAACGGGTTGGGCGAGCAGTACTTC.

The chain recombines TRBV4-3 with TRBJ1-2; the D gene is possibly TRBD1 (5 bases). V gave up 4 bases and J gave up 1 base, with 22 bases separating them. The CDR3 covers 18 residues. Germline CDR1 reads LGHNA; CDR2 reads YSLEER. The CDR3 protein is CASSPGVGEGTFNYGYTF. For the CDR3, the DNA is TGCGCCAGCAGCCCTGGGGTCGGGGAGGGGACCTTTAACTATGGCTACACCTTC.

The chain is built from TRBV7-3 and TRBJ1-1; D perhaps matches TRBD1 (5 bases). CDR3 length: 13 amino acids. Germline V gene data show CDR1 as SGHTA and CDR2 as FQGTGA. V lost 2 bases and J 1 base, leaving 5 bases between the germline ends. The CDR3 here is CASSLQGNTEAFF. The CDR3 DNA follows: TGTGCCAGCAGCTTACAGGGGAACACTGAAGCTTTCTTT.

The rearrangement joins TRBV29-1 to TRBJ2-7, with 7 bases identical to TRBD2. CDR1 and CDR2 (germline): SQVTM, ANQGSEA. The CDR3 runs to 15 residues. V lost 2 bases, J lost 4 bases, and 11 bases stayed unmatched. The CDR3 loop is CSVEIGGRSGYEQYF. CDR3 DNA sequence: TGCAGCGTTGAAATCGGGGGGAGAAGTGGGTACGAGCAGTACTTC.

J is TRBJ2-1 and V is TRBV7-2; D is perhaps TRBD2 (5 bases). Germline lookup yields CDR1 SGHTA and CDR2 FQGNSA. The V and J ends lost 2 bases and 0 bases respectively, with 14 bases between them. This CDR3 comprises 17 residues. CDR3 sequence: CASSLWESGSSYNEQFF. The DNA for the CDR3 is TGTGCCAGCAGCTTATGGGAGAGCGGAAGCTCCTACAATGAGCAGTTCTTC.

Details on this clone: This likely traces to a read error, being one base from a far larger clone. The gene calls are TRBV4-3 and TRBJ2-6; D is unresolved. The CDR3 is 17 amino acids. Germline CDR1 is LGHNA and CDR2 is YSLEER. Trimming shortened V by 0 bases and J by 5 bases, and 14 bases separated the two germline ends. The CDR3 bases are TGCGCCAGCAGCCAAGACGTATTGAGAGCGAGGGCCAACGTCCTGACTTTC. Translating it yields CASSQDVLRARANVLTF.

The chain employs TRBV27 and TRBJ2-7; tentatively, D is TRBD2 (6 bases). The germline V gene encodes CDR1 MNHEY and CDR2 SMNVEV (reference sequence). The CDR3 covers 14 residues. V dropped 8 bases and J dropped 2 bases, with 16 bases sitting between them. DNA of the CDR3: TGTGCCAGCCGCCCCTTGGGCGGGACCTACGAGCAGTACTTC. Its protein is CASRPLGGTYEQYF.

The rearrangement uses TRBV30 and TRBJ1-1; no firm D call. The CDR3 runs 12 residues. CDR1 is GTSNPN and CDR2 is SVGIG in the germline V gene (reference sequence). The V end lost 4 bases, the J end lost 11 bases, and 17 bases lay between the germline ends. CDR3 sequence: CAWKDNGLLAFF. CDR3 bases: TGTGCCTGGAAAGATAATGGGCTCCTGGCTTTCTTT.

The CDR3 reads CASSRDRTQYF. DNA of the CDR3: TGTGCCAGCAGCCGGGACAGGACGCAGTACTTC. This chain uses TRBV6-5 with TRBJ2-7, with TRBD1 identical over 8 bases. Germline loops: CDR1 MNHEY, CDR2 SVGAGI. The CDR3 covers 11 residues. Unmatched junction bases numbered 4, after V lost 6 bases and J lost 9 bases.

Turning to this clone: The conserved final phenylalanine or tryptophan is absent from the CDR3, which likely points to a read error. V is TRBV2 and J is TRBJ1-2; D not certain. The ends were cut back, 3 bases at V and 3 bases at J, with 8 bases in the middle. This CDR3 contains 13 residues. CDR1 is SNHLY, CDR2 FYNNEI, per germline. The CDR3 loop reads CASSDDRDYGYTV. The CDR3 bases are TGTGCCAGCAGTGATGACCGAGACTATGGCTACACCGTC.

This sequence joins TRBV7-9 and TRBJ1-2; D is ambiguous. V dropped 5 bases and J dropped 5 bases, with 18 bases sitting between them. The germline V gene has CDR1 SEHNR and CDR2 FQNEAQ (reference sequence). The CDR3 covers 15 residues. CDR3 residues: CASSLHDRGLYGYTF. In DNA, the CDR3 is TGTGCCAGCAGCCTACATGATCGGGGATTGTATGGCTACACCTTC.

This chain uses TRBV6-5 with TRBJ2-3; TRBD1 might be the D (6 bases). CDR1 and CDR2 from the germline V gene are MNHEY and SVGAGI. Trimming cost V 5 bases and J 2 bases, with 11 bases left between them. This CDR3 contains 14 residues. The CDR3: CASSAWGLTDTQYF. The CDR3 DNA sequence: TGTGCCAGCAGTGCCTGGGGGCTCACAGATACGCAGTATTTT.

The chain recombines TRBV19 with TRBJ2-7; TRBD2 agrees at 9 bases. The germline V gene encodes CDR1 LNHDA and CDR2 SQIVND (reference sequence). The V and J ends lost 9 bases and 5 bases, in that order; junction bases with no gene match: 17. This CDR3 region has 16 residues. The CDR3 DNA reads TGTGCCAGCCAGGGTGGATTGACTAGCGGATCAAACGAGCAGTACTTC. Its translation is CASQGGLTSGSNEQYF. The whole variable domain, filled in from reference TRBV19 and TRBJ2-7, reads DGGITQSPKYLFRKEGQNVTLSCEQNLNHDAMYWYRQDPGQGLRLIYYSQIVNDFQKGDIAEGYSVSREKKESFPLTVTSAQKNPTAFYLCASQGGLTSGSNEQYFGPGTRLTVT.

The genes are TRBV6-5 and TRBJ1-3, with D unclear. Germline V gives CDR1 MNHEY, CDR2 SVGAGI. The CDR3 totals 11 residues. V was trimmed by 9 bases and J by 4 bases, leaving 7 bases between them. In DNA, the CDR3 is TGTGCCAGTCTCGGGGGAAACACCATATATTTT. It specifies CASLGGNTIYF.

This clone was seen only a few times. The CDR3 nucleotides read TGTGCCAGCAGTACTGTAAATGAAGCTTTCTTT. This encodes CASSTVNEAFF. The J gene is TRBJ1-1, the V gene TRBV28; D unclear. The V end lost 5 bases, the J end lost 7 bases, and 8 bases lay between the germline ends. This CDR3 region has 11 residues. From germline, CDR1 is MDHEN and CDR2 SYDVKM.

With regard to this clone: Other DNA sequences of this sample code for an identical CDR3. The CDR3 DNA sequence: TGTGCCAGCAGCTCGGGACTAGCGGGTCTAAACGAGCAGTACTTC. Translation gives CASSSGLAGLNEQYF. J is TRBJ2-7 and V is TRBV5-4, with 12 bases identical to TRBD2. Germline loops: CDR1 SGHNT, CDR2 YYREEE (reference sequence). The CDR3 has 15 residues. The trim removed 3 bases at V and 5 bases at J, leaving 6 bases unmatched. Full variable domain (outside the CDR3, taken from reference TRBV5-4 and TRBJ2-7): ETGVTQSPTHLIKTRGQQVTLRCSSQSGHNTVSWYQQALGQGPQFIFQYYREEENGRGNFPPRFSGLQFPNYSSELNVNALELDDSALYLCASSSGLAGLNEQYFGPGTRLTVT.

The chain employs TRBV7-9 and TRBJ2-5; 7 bases map to TRBD1. The germline CDR1 and CDR2 sequences are SEHNR and FQNEAQ (reference sequence). V lost 6 bases to trimming and J lost 2 bases; unmatched junction nucleotides: 3. The CDR3 sequence is 13 residues long. The CDR3 loop reads CASRETGQETQYF. CDR3 DNA: TGTGCCAGCAGGGAGACAGGGCAAGAGACCCAGTACTTC.

This chain links TRBV10-3 with TRBJ1-4, with D possibly matching TRBD1 (5 bases). Trimming took 10 bases from V and 2 from J, leaving 17 bases between them. The CDR3 length is 15 residues. Germline V gives CDR1 ENHRY, CDR2 SYGVKD. The CDR3, as DNA: TGTGCCACCTCCTCAGGGTTGGGTACTAATGAAAAACTGTTTTTT. Protein: CATSSGLGTNEKLFF.

The rearrangement links TRBV2 to TRBJ1-5; D is unclear. The CDR3 extends over 13 amino acids. V was pared by 6 bases and J by 4 bases, with 10 bases between. Looked up from germline, CDR1 is SNHLY and CDR2 is FYNNEI. CDR3 in DNA: TGTGCCAGCAGACTGGAGGGAAATCAGCCCCAGCATTTT. Its protein product is CASRLEGNQPQHF.

This clone was seen a handful of times. The chain is built from TRBV19 and TRBJ1-5, with TRBD1 matching 8 bases. V dropped 2 bases and J dropped 11; count of bases not matched to a gene: 8. Germline values: CDR1 LNHDA, CDR2 SQIVND (reference sequence). The CDR3 is 14 residues long. DNA for the CDR3: TGTGCCAGTAGTATAAGGCAGAAACAGGGGGCCCAGCATTTT. Protein: CASSIRQKQGAQHF. Using reference TRBV19 and TRBJ1-5 for the parts outside the CDR3, the full variable domain is DGGITQSPKYLFRKEGQNVTLSCEQNLNHDAMYWYRQDPGQGLRLIYYSQIVNDFQKGDIAEGYSVSREKKESFPLTVTSAQKNPTAFYLCASSIRQKQGAQHFGDGTRLSIL.